The rows below give T cell receptor beta chains drawn from one sample of a study of blood T cell repertoires in COVID-19. TCRdb keeps only in-frame clones here, not all; method: immunoSEQ multiplex PCR. The sample consists of 150,000 to 160,000 clones, roughly nine tenths of them appearing once. Sequenced sample: peripheral blood. The source of these receptors is a woman in her seventies with acute or convalescent COVID-19. Each CDR3 is given with its conserved first and last residue. The D gene is left open where the match is weak. Some rows mark clone size as missing; the rest say once, few, many or name a class of expanded clone.

V gene,D gene,J gene,clone size,CDR3 protein,CDR3 DNA
TRBV3-1/TRBV3-2,.,TRBJ1-5,once,CASSQGAGSNQPQHF,TGTGCCAGCAGCCAAGGGGCGGGTAGCAATCAGCCCCAGCATTTT
TRBV11-2,TRBD2,TRBJ2-1,.,CASSLGRLAGGIRYNEQFF,TGTGCCAGCAGCTTAGGTCGGCTAGCGGGGGGGATTCGGTACAATGAGCAGTTCTTC
TRBV9,.,TRBJ1-2,once,CASSVEGGLSYGYTF,TGTGCCAGCAGCGTAGAGGGGGGGCTTAGCTATGGCTACACCTTC
TRBV9,TRBD1,TRBJ1-3,.,CASSAGQGISSGNTIYF,TGTGCCAGCAGCGCCGGACAGGGTATCTCCTCTGGAAACACCATATATTTT
TRBV9,.,TRBJ1-3,.,CASSVGFNSFPNTIYF,TGTGCCAGCAGCGTAGGATTCAACTCCTTTCCGAACACCATATATTTT
TRBV19,TRBD1,TRBJ1-5,.,CATNGQAATGNQPQHF,TGTGCCACTAATGGACAGGCCGCTACGGGCAATCAGCCCCAGCATTTT
TRBV4-3,.,TRBJ1-2,few,CASSQEGGGPANYGYTF,TGCGCCAGCAGCCAAGAGGGGGGGGGTCCCGCTAACTATGGCTACACCTTC
TRBV6-5,TRBD1,TRBJ1-1,few,CASRPGQGASAFF,TGTGCCAGCAGGCCCGGACAGGGGGCTAGTGCTTTCTTT
TRBV4-3,.,TRBJ2-3,.,CASSQGPGVDTQYF,TGCGCCAGCAGCCAAGGACCCGGGGTCGATACGCAGTATTTT
TRBV3-1/TRBV3-2,.,TRBJ1-2,.,CASSQELWEGRGGYTF,TGTGCCAGCAGCCAAGAACTATGGGAGGGCCGGGGAGGCTACACCTTC
TRBV28,TRBD1,TRBJ1-2,.,CASSLDRGSYTF,TGTGCCAGCAGTTTAGACAGGGGGAGCTACACCTTC
TRBV5-1,TRBD2,TRBJ2-5,.,CASSLGFGGALDQYF,TGCGCCAGCAGCTTGGGTTTCGGGGGGGCCCTGGACCAGTACTTC
TRBV27,.,TRBJ1-1,.,CASSLAGSGNTEAFF,TGTGCCAGCAGTTTGGCTGGCAGCGGGAACACTGAAGCTTTCTTT
TRBV11-1,TRBD2,TRBJ2-3,.,CASSLVLAGGPEYF,TGTGCCAGCAGCTTAGTTCTAGCGGGGGGGCCGGAGTATTTT
TRBV7-6,.,TRBJ1-2,.,CASSFSPGTNYGYTF,TGTGCCAGCAGCTTTTCTCCAGGCACTAACTATGGCTACACCTTC
TRBV10-1,TRBD1,TRBJ2-1,.,CASSGDRVGNEQFF,TGCGCCAGCAGTGGCGACAGGGTTGGAAATGAGCAGTTCTTC
TRBV6-5,TRBD1,TRBJ1-3,few,CASRGDRVFGNTIYF,TGTGCCAGCAGGGGTGACAGGGTATTTGGAAACACCATATATTTT
TRBV11-2,.,TRBJ2-7,.,CASSLRVSTYEQYF,TGTGCCAGCAGCTTGAGGGTCAGTACCTACGAGCAGTACTTC
TRBV6-1,.,TRBJ1-1,.,CASSERIRSTEAFF,TGTGCCAGCAGTGAAAGGATAAGGAGCACTGAAGCTTTCTTT
TRBV19,.,TRBJ1-2,.,CASRRGQGYTF,TGTGCCAGTCGGCGAGGGCAGGGCTACACCTTC
TRBV9,.,TRBJ2-1,once,CASSVAADNEQFF,TGTGCCAGCAGCGTAGCAGCGGACAATGAGCAGTTCTTC
TRBV30,.,TRBJ1-4,.,CAWSVYGGSEKLFF,TGTGCCTGGAGTGTATATGGGGGGAGTGAAAAACTGTTTTTT
TRBV7-2,.,TRBJ2-5,.,CASSLPVGGQETQYF,TGTGCCAGCAGCTTGCCCGTCGGGGGTCAAGAGACCCAGTACTTC
TRBV20-1,TRBD2,TRBJ2-5,.,CSASGASGGAQETQYF,TGCAGTGCTAGTGGAGCTAGCGGGGGGGCACAGGAGACCCAGTACTTC
TRBV11-1,.,TRBJ2-7,.,CASSWDWTSYEQYF,TGTGCCAGCAGCTGGGATTGGACATCCTACGAGCAGTACTTC
TRBV5-8,.,TRBJ1-5,.,CASSWWGGTNQPQHF,TGTGCCAGCAGCTGGTGGGGCGGAACAAATCAGCCCCAGCATTTT
TRBV28,.,TRBJ1-5,.,CASSLVGQGTTYQPQHF,TGTGCCAGCAGTTTAGTGGGCCAGGGAACAACCTATCAGCCCCAGCATTTT
TRBV2,.,TRBJ1-1,.,CASRYGGDEAFF,TGTGCCAGCAGATACGGGGGGGATGAAGCTTTCTTT
TRBV5-6,TRBD1,TRBJ1-2,.,CASSPRDRANYGYTF,TGTGCCAGCAGCCCGAGGGACAGGGCTAACTATGGCTACACCTTC
TRBV7-2,.,TRBJ2-7,.,CASSLGRGPLGEQYF,TGTGCCAGCAGCTTAGGCAGGGGCCCCCTGGGCGAGCAGTACTTC
TRBV4-3,TRBD1,TRBJ2-7,.,CASSPQGTGAYEQYF,TGCGCCAGCAGCCCGCAGGGGACAGGAGCCTACGAGCAGTACTTC
TRBV2,TRBD2,TRBJ2-1,.,CASSPAAGGFLSYNEQFF,TGTGCCAGCAGTCCGGCAGCGGGGGGCTTCCTCTCCTACAATGAGCAGTTCTTC
TRBV9,TRBD2,TRBJ2-3,.,CASSVVSSGGRTDTQYF,TGTGCCAGCAGCGTAGTCTCTAGCGGGGGAAGAACAGATACGCAGTATTTT
TRBV9,.,TRBJ1-3,once,CASSVEGGYSGNTIYF,TGTGCCAGCAGCGTAGAAGGGGGTTACTCTGGAAACACCATATATTTT
TRBV30,.,TRBJ1-1,.,CACTPRGTEAFF,TGTGCCTGTACACCTCGGGGCACTGAAGCTTTCTTT
TRBV5-1,TRBD2,TRBJ2-4,.,CASRSGGLGKNIQYF,TGCGCCAGCAGGAGCGGGGGGCTTGGCAAAAACATTCAGTACTTC
TRBV24-1,TRBD1,TRBJ1-1,.,CATSGPDREKWNTEAFF,TGTGCCACCAGTGGTCCGGACAGGGAGAAGTGGAACACTGAAGCTTTCTTT
TRBV27,.,TRBJ1-5,.,CASSPATGFSNQPQHF,TGTGCCAGCAGTCCGGCTACAGGTTTTAGCAATCAGCCCCAGCATTTT
TRBV4-2,TRBD2,TRBJ2-3,.,CASSQDLGAGGRTDTQYF,TGTGCCAGCAGCCAAGATCTAGGCGCGGGGGGCCGCACAGATACGCAGTATTTT
TRBV7-7,TRBD1,TRBJ1-1,.,CASSTRGQGADTEAFF,TGTGCTAGCAGCACACGGGGACAGGGGGCAGACACTGAAGCTTTCTTT
TRBV2,.,TRBJ2-3,.,CASSLQLLPLTDTQYF,TGTGCCAGCAGTCTACAGCTCCTCCCCCTCACAGATACGCAGTATTTT
TRBV28,.,TRBJ1-4,.,CASSLVEKLFF,TGTGCCAGCAGTTTAGTAGAAAAACTGTTTTTT
TRBV12-3/TRBV12-4,TRBD2,TRBJ2-1,once,CASTNGEGQFF,TGTGCCAGCACAAATGGGGAGGGGCAGTTCTTC
TRBV18,.,TRBJ1-4,once,CASSELTATNEKLFF,TGTGCCAGCTCTGAGCTGACAGCAACTAATGAAAAACTGTTTTTT
TRBV10-3,.,TRBJ1-1,.,CAITNQWNTEAFF,TGTGCCATCACCAATCAATGGAACACTGAAGCTTTCTTT